This T cell receptor (beta chain) is drawn from a study of T cell repertoires in cytomegalovirus infection. Findings and limits, study-wide: Across the ex vivo response, the dominant clonotypes were HLA-C-restricted CMV-specific TCR beta clonotypes.

TCRdb re-called the reads through MiXCR, storing one row per CDR3 protein. The repertoire consists of about 490,000 distinct CDR3 sequences, with roughly 29% occurring once and the leading ten covering approximately 13%. This clonotype has at least ten counts. The antigen is undetermined. Deletions cut 1 base from V and 6 bases from J, with 12 bases between. The CDR3 totals 15 residues. Germline loops: CDR1 SGHVS, CDR2 FNYEAQ. This TCR came from a human donor in good health (CMV status not recorded). Some clones in this sample may be carry-over from other donors' samples. This rearrangement joins TRBV7-6 to TRBJ2-2, with D possibly matching TRBD2 (5 bases). The sample was PBMCs. The CDR3 coding sequence is TGTGCCAGCAGCTTAGGACATCTCGGGGCCGGGGAGCTGTTTTTT. Protein product: CASSLGHLGAGELFF.